This T cell receptor (beta chain) was sequenced in a study of cytomegalovirus exposure and HLA in healthy donors. Overall study: A preliminary data release comprised around 85 million unique TCRs obtained from HLA-typed donors.

Notes on this clone: Its antigen is unidentified.

Study observations and caveats: Sequencing probably produced one cluster of sequence variants that were highly shared. Follow-up analysis later connected one missense variant in DCLRE1C with trimming of TCR beta V- and J-genes.

Whereas donors were nominally healthy upon sampling, unrecorded immune exposures were probable. Trimming took 3 bases from V and 7 from J; bases not matched to a gene: 8. The CDR3 is made up of 15 amino acids. Germline assignment: CDR1 SGHRS and CDR2 YFSETQ. PCR involved 60 Vbeta and 13 Jbeta primers. Sequenced by immunoSEQ multiplex PCR; TCRdb stores in-frame clones only, minus some. The sample includes under 200,000 clones, around 81% of them seen just once. The specimen sequenced was PBMCs. The V and J genes are TRBV5-1 and TRBJ2-4; 9 bases fit TRBD2. This clonotype was sampled from a woman in her fifties or sixties in good health and CMV-seronegative. CDR3 loop: CASSSGGLAENIQYF. CDR3 DNA sequence: TGCGCCAGCAGCTCCGGGGGACTAGCTGAGAACATTCAGTACTTC.